Shown below are 5 T cell receptor beta chains from a single sample sequenced in a study of a mutant IDH1 vaccine in newly diagnosed glioma. Their target antigens are unknown. Time point here: week 35, safety follow-up. A single vaccine dose contained 300 ug of mutant IDH1 20-mer peptide, and topical imiquimod was used with it. Measured with immunoSEQ multiplex PCR; TCRdb has only the in-frame clones, and not every one. This repertoire shows roughly 52,000 clones, approximately 81% found once; its top ten account for around 4.1%. The sample here was PBMCs, taken from a glioma patient whose treatment included an IDH1 peptide vaccine. Every receptor here comes from a woman aged 18-29 years with glioma.

The chain is built from TRBV28 and TRBJ1-3, with 7 nucleotides matching TRBD1. Germline CDR1 and CDR2: MDHEN and SYDVKM. CDR3 length: 13 amino acids. The V and J ends lost 6 bases and 4 bases, in that order; junction bases with no gene match: 3. The CDR3 reads CASRDRPGNTIYF. As DNA, the CDR3 is TGTGCCAGCAGGGACAGGCCGGGAAACACCATATATTTT.

This chain links TRBV29-1 with TRBJ2-3; D might be TRBD1 (5 bases). CDR1 is SQVTM, CDR2 ANQGSEA, per germline. The CDR3 contains 14 residues. Trimming shortened V by 1 base and J by 3 bases, and 11 bases separated the two germline ends. The CDR3 here is CSVEGQFMTDTQYF. CDR3 nucleotides: TGCAGCGTTGAAGGACAGTTTATGACAGATACGCAGTATTTT.

This chain connects TRBV25-1 to TRBJ2-2; 9 bases agree with TRBD1. V shed 4 bases and J 6 bases; nucleotides not matched to a gene: 6. The length of the CDR3 is 15 residues. CDR1 is MGHDK and CDR2 is SYGVNS in the germline V gene. DNA of the CDR3: TGTGCCAGCAGTGGACAGGGGGTACGAGCCGGGGAGCTGTTTTTT. Its translation is CASSGQGVRAGELFF.

The CDR3 region is CASSPRYGVYEQYF. The CDR3 bases are TGTGCCAGCAGCCCTAGGTATGGGGTCTACGAGCAGTACTTC. The chain employs TRBV5-6 and TRBJ2-7; no definite D call. Germline V lookup: CDR1 SGHDT, CDR2 YYEEEE. Trimming removed 4 bases from V and 3 bases from J, with 14 bases in between. There are 14 residues in the CDR3.

The chain carries TRBV27 and TRBJ1-2; no clear D gene. Germline loops: CDR1 MNHEY, CDR2 SMNVEV (reference sequence). The CDR3 consists of 15 residues. V lost 2 bases to trimming and J lost 4 bases, with 14 bases between them. The CDR3 DNA reads as TGTGCCAGCAGTTTAATGGGAGGTCTCGGCTATGGCTACACCTTC. Protein: CASSLMGGLGYGYTF.